Shown below are 10 T cell receptor beta chains from a single sample sequenced in a study of T cells in localized non-small cell lung cancer. This table comes from immunoSEQ multiplex PCR, and its TCRdb copy is limited to in-frame clones, with some not included. The sample yields 45,000 to 70,000 clones, 80% to 90% seen once. Sequencing was performed on peripheral blood, taken before any cancer treatment. All receptors come from a woman aged 35-75 years with stage I lung adenocarcinoma.

This clone came up a few times. This rearrangement joins TRBV4-3 to TRBJ1-2; D gene uncertain. V was cut by 1 base and J by 6 bases, with 12 bases left in between. The CDR3 loop spans 14 amino acids. Germline V gene sequence: CDR1 LGHNA, CDR2 YSLEER. CDR3 amino acids: CASSQAMGNDGYTF. The CDR3 bases are TGCGCCAGCAGCCAAGCGATGGGGAACGATGGCTACACCTTC.

The V gene is TRBV7-9, the J gene TRBJ1-1, with TRBD1 matching 8 bases. CDR1 is SEHNR, CDR2 FQNEAQ, per germline (reference sequence). This CDR3 spans 12 amino acids. V was clipped by 2 bases and J by 13 bases; unmatched bases: 6. The DNA of the CDR3 is TGTGCCAGCAGCTTATTACAGGGGGATAATTTCTTT. This translates into CASSLLQGDNFF.

The chain couples TRBV7-9 to TRBJ2-1; D might be TRBD2 (5 bases). This CDR3 has 14 residues. V lost 1 base and J lost 3, with 7 bases in between. The germline V gene has CDR1 SEHNR and CDR2 FQNEAQ (reference sequence). CDR3 sequence: CASSLGTVYNEQFF. DNA of the CDR3: TGTGCCAGCAGCTTAGGGACTGTCTACAATGAGCAGTTCTTC.

The chain carries TRBV7-2 and TRBJ2-5; D might be TRBD1 or TRBD2, each matching 5 bases. CDR1 is SGHTA, CDR2 FQGNSA, per germline. V was cut by 1 base and J by 5 bases, with 11 bases left in between. The CDR3 is made up of 14 amino acids. The CDR3 sequence is CASSLVGTRETQYF. The CDR3 nucleotides are TGTGCCAGCAGCTTAGTCGGGACGAGGGAGACCCAGTACTTC. The whole variable domain, remainder taken from reference TRBV7-2 and TRBJ2-5, is GAGVSQSPSNKVTEKGKDVELRCDPISGHTALYWYRQSLGQGLEFLIYFQGNSAPDKSGLPSDRFSAERTGGSVSTLTIQRTQQEDSAVYLCASSLVGTRETQYFGPGTRLLVL.

V and J are TRBV5-6 and TRBJ1-1; TRBD1 is a possible D gene (5 bases). The germline V gene encodes CDR1 SGHDT and CDR2 YYEEEE. The CDR3 covers 15 residues. With 4 bases removed from V and 1 base from J, the gap between germline ends came to 14 bases. Here the CDR3 DNA reads TGTGCCAGCAGCCCGGGAGCAGGGAGGAACACTGAAGCTTTCTTT. Protein product: CASSPGAGRNTEAFF.

This clone was counted a single time. This sequence joins TRBV28 and TRBJ2-5; 7 positions agree with TRBD1. Germline CDR1 reads MDHEN; CDR2 reads SYDVKM. The ends lost 6 bases at V and 2 bases at J; junction bases unmatched: 6. There are 14 residues in the CDR3. CDR3 in DNA: TGTGCCAGCAGGTTGCCGGGACAGCAAGAGACCCAGTACTTC. The encoded protein is CASRLPGQQETQYF.

This clone was counted a single time. The CDR3 sequence is CASSIKGTGGITDTQYF. The CDR3 region has the DNA TGTGCCAGTAGTATAAAGGGGACAGGGGGAATCACAGATACGCAGTATTTT. The rearrangement links TRBV19 to TRBJ2-3; TRBD1 aligns across 11 bases. Germline CDR1 reads LNHDA; CDR2 reads SQIVND (reference sequence). The junction had 6 bases not matched to a gene; V was cut back by 2 bases and J by 2 bases. The CDR3 contains 17 residues.

This clone was recorded only once. The chain joins TRBV19 to TRBJ1-2, with 7 bases fitting TRBD1. The CDR3 sequence is 18 residues long. Looked up from germline, CDR1 is LNHDA and CDR2 is SQIVND (reference sequence). V dropped 4 bases and J dropped 5; count of bases not matched to a gene: 19. Here the CDR3 reads CASSTERTGSNFGYGYTF. CDR3 nucleotide sequence: TGTGCCAGTAGTACGGAGCGGACAGGATCTAATTTCGGGTATGGCTACACCTTC.

The rearrangement uses TRBV6-5 and TRBJ1-5; the D is unclear. CDR1 MNHEY and CDR2 SVGAGI come from the germline V gene. The CDR3 is 13 residues long. With 2 bases removed from V and 5 bases from J, the gap between germline ends came to 7 bases. The CDR3 sequence is CASSYGRDQPQHF. The CDR3, as DNA: TGTGCCAGCAGTTACGGGAGAGATCAGCCCCAGCATTTT.

V gene TRBV6-1 combines with J gene TRBJ2-2, with TRBD2 matching over 11 bases. Losses at the gene ends were 4 bases for V and 2 bases for J; bases not matched to a gene: 9. Germline CDR1 is MNHNS and CDR2 is SASEGT. The CDR3 sequence is 18 residues long. For the CDR3, the DNA is TGTGCCAGCAGTGTCCTCGGACTAGCGGGCCATAACACCGGGGAGCTGTTTTTT. Its translation: CASSVLGLAGHNTGELFF.